The subject of this entry is one T cell receptor beta chain. Its antigen remains unknown. The data derive from a study of CXCR3-negative and CXCR3-positive naive CD8 T cells. Overall study results and limits: Researchers report that CXCR3-positive naive cells carry more hydrophobic TRB CDR3s than CXCR3-negative naive cells. Researchers reported similar TRBV-TRBJ usage in naive CXCR3-negative and CXCR3-positive cells, though memory differed. The majority of assays used fresh PBMCs, and CXCR3 expression partially decreased after cryopreservation.

5' RACE that incorporated UMI labels was used to prepare the TRB cDNA libraries. TCRdb processed the 5' RACE reads again and assigns one entry to each CDR3 protein, with no DNA. With tens of thousands of distinct CDR3 sequences in the sample, the ten largest clones hold about 0.7%. The TCR comes from a human donor in good health. Some clones in this sample may be carry-over from other donors' samples. The sequenced material came from naive CXCR3+ CD8+ T cells from blood. Subset of the sample: CD45RO-CCR7+CD27+CD95- naive CD8+ T cells expressing CXCR3 (TNR3+).

CDR3 loop: CASSPRWGDDYGYTF. J is TRBJ1-2 and V is TRBV3-1. The CDR3 extends over 15 amino acids. The germline V gene encodes CDR1 LGHDT and CDR2 YNNKEL (reference sequence). The variable domain in full, completed from reference TRBV3-1 and TRBJ1-2, reads DTAVSQTPKYLVTQMGNDKSIKCEQNLGHDTMYWYKQDSKKFLKIMFSYNNKELIINETVPNRFSPKSPDKAHLNLHINSLELGDSAVYFCASSPRWGDDYGYTFGSGTRLTVV.